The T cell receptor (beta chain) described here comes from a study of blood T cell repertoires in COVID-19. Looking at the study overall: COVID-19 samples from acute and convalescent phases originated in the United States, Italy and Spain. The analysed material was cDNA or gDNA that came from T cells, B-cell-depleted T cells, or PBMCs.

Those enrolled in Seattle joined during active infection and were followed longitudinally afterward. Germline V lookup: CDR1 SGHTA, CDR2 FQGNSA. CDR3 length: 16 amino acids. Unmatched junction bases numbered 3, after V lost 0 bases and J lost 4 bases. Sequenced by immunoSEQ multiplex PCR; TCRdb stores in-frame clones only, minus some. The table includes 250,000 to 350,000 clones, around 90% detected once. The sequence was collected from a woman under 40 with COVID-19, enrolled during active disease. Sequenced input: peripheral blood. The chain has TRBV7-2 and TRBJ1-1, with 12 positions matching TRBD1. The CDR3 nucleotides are TGTGCCAGCAGCTTAGCCGGGACAGGGGGCTTCACTGAAGCTTTCTTT. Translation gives CASSLAGTGGFTEAFF.